The present TCR beta chain was sequenced within a study of CD8+ T cells in alopecia areata. Trimming removed 4 bases from V and 7 bases from J, with 7 bases in between. Germline lookup yields CDR1 PRHDT and CDR2 FYEKMQ (reference sequence). The CDR3 contains 12 residues. After isolation, RNA underwent reverse transcription to generate cDNA as the sequencing template. Repertoires were generated with immunoSEQ multiplex PCR, while TCRdb's copy carries only in-frame clones and drops some. This sample carries 130,000 or so clones, around 49% of them seen once, and the ten largest clones take roughly a sixth.

The sequenced sample was CD8+ T cells sorted from blood, obtained at week 0. The receptor's source is a human donor with alopecia areata. The V gene is TRBV13, the J gene TRBJ2-2; no clear D. The CDR3: CASSSERGELFF. Here the CDR3 DNA reads TGTGCCAGCAGCTCGGAGCGCGGGGAGCTGTTTTTT.